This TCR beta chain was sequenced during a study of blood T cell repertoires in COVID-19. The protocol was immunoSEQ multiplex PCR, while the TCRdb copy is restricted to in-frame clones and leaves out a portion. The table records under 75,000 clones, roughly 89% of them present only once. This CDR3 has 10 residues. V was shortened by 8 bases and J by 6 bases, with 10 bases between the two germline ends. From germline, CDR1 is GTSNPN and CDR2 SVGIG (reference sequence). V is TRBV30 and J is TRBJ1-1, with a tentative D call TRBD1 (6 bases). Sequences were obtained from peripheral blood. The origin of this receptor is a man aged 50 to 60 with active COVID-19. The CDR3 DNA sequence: TGTGCCGCCAACAGGGCTGAAGCTTTCTTT. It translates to CAANRAEAFF.